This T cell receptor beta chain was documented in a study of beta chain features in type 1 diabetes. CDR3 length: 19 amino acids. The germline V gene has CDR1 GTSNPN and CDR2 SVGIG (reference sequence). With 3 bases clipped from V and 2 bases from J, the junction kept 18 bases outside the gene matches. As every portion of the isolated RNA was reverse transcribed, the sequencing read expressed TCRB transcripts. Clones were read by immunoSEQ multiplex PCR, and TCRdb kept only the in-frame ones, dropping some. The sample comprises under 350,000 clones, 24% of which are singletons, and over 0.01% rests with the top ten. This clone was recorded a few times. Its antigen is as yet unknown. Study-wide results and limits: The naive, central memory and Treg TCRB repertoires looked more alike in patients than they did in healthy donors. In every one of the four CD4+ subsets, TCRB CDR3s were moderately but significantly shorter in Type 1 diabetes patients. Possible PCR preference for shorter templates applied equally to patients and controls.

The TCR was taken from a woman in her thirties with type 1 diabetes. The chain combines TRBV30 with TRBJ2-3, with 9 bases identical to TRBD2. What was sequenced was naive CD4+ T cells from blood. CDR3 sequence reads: CAWSVSRASAGGNTDTQYF. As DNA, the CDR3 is TGTGCCTGGAGCGTTTCCAGGGCGTCTGCGGGAGGGAACACAGATACGCAGTATTTT.